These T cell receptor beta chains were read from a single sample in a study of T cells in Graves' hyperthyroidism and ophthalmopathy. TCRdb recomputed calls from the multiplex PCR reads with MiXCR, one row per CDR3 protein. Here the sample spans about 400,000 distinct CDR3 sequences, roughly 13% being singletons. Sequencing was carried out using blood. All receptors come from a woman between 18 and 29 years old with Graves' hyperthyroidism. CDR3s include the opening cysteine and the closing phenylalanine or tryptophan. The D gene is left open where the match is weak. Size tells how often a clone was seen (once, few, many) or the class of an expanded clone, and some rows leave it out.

CDR3 DNA: TGTGCCAGCATGGTCCGGAACGACTACACCTTC
CDR3 protein: CASMVRNDYTF
J gene: TRBJ1-2
V gene: TRBV28
D gene: NA
clone size: many

CDR3 DNA: TGTGCCAGTAGCGACATCGGGGTATATGGCTACACCTTC
CDR3 protein: CASSDIGVYGYTF
J gene: TRBJ1-2
V gene: TRBV19
D gene: NA
clone size: NA

CDR3 DNA: TGTGCCAGCAGCGGATCGACTAGCGGGAGTACAGATACGCAGTATTTT
CDR3 protein: CASSGSTSGSTDTQYF
J gene: TRBJ2-3
V gene: TRBV11-3
D gene: TRBD2
clone size: many

CDR3 DNA: TGTGCCAGCAGCTCACCCAACACAGATACGCAGTATTTT
CDR3 protein: CASSSPNTDTQYF
J gene: TRBJ2-3
V gene: TRBV28
D gene: NA
clone size: many

CDR3 DNA: TGTGCCAGCAGTTTAGGGGTCGGGACCCGGGAGCAGTACTTC
CDR3 protein: CASSLGVGTREQYF
J gene: TRBJ2-7
V gene: TRBV27
D gene: NA
clone size: NA

CDR3 DNA: TGTGCCAGCAGCCACGTTATATCGGAGACCCAGTACTTC
CDR3 protein: CASSHVISETQYF
J gene: TRBJ2-5
V gene: TRBV6-1
D gene: NA
clone size: NA

CDR3 DNA: TGTGCCAGCAGCTTACAGGGACTAGCCCCCGATACGCAGTATTTT
CDR3 protein: CASSLQGLAPDTQYF
J gene: TRBJ2-3
V gene: TRBV7-2
D gene: TRBD2
clone size: many

CDR3 DNA: TGTGCCTCGACTGTAGAGGGCAGGGGCACTGAAGCTTTCTTT
CDR3 protein: CASTVEGRGTEAFF
J gene: TRBJ1-1
V gene: TRBV30
D gene: NA
clone size: NA

CDR3 DNA: TGTGCCGTCCTAGCGGGGGGTTACAATGAGCAGTTCTTC
CDR3 protein: CAVLAGGYNEQFF
J gene: TRBJ2-1
V gene: TRBV6-1
D gene: TRBD2
clone size: NA

CDR3 DNA: TGCAGTGCTAGTTTCGCAGGGGGAAATACTGAAGCTTTCTTT
CDR3 protein: CSASFAGGNTEAFF
J gene: TRBJ1-1
V gene: TRBV20-1
D gene: TRBD1
clone size: many

CDR3 DNA: TGTGCCAGCAGACACCATGGGGACAGATCCTACGAGCAGTACTTC
CDR3 protein: CASRHHGDRSYEQYF
J gene: TRBJ2-7
V gene: TRBV27
D gene: TRBD1
clone size: many

CDR3 DNA: TGTGCCAGCAGCTCATCTGGGACAGCGGACACCGGGGAGCTGTTTTTT
CDR3 protein: CASSSSGTADTGELFF
J gene: TRBJ2-2
V gene: TRBV11-3
D gene: TRBD1
clone size: many

CDR3 DNA: TGTGCCAGCAGTCAGGACAGTATGGAGTACTTC
CDR3 protein: CASSQDSMEYF
J gene: TRBJ2-5
V gene: TRBV28
D gene: NA
clone size: NA

CDR3 DNA: TGTGCCAGCAGCTTTCGGGGCTATGGCTACACCTTC
CDR3 protein: CASSFRGYGYTF
J gene: TRBJ1-2
V gene: TRBV5-5
D gene: NA
clone size: NA

CDR3 DNA: TGTGCCAGCAGTTATCGGGACAGTCTCAAGTACGAGCAGTACTTC
CDR3 protein: CASSYRDSLKYEQYF
J gene: TRBJ2-7
V gene: TRBV28
D gene: TRBD1
clone size: many

CDR3 DNA: TGTGCCACCAGCAGAGTAGGATCAGGGAATGAGCAGTTCTTC
CDR3 protein: CATSRVGSGNEQFF
J gene: TRBJ2-1
V gene: TRBV15
D gene: NA
clone size: NA

CDR3 DNA: TGCAGTGCTAGACGGGGGGGAGCCTACGAGCAGTACTTC
CDR3 protein: CSARRGGAYEQYF
J gene: TRBJ2-7
V gene: TRBV20-1
D gene: TRBD2
clone size: many

CDR3 DNA: TGTGCCAGCAGCAGGGGGGTAGAGGCTTTCTTT
CDR3 protein: CASSRGVEAFF
J gene: TRBJ1-1
V gene: TRBV12-3/TRBV12-4
D gene: TRBD1
clone size: many

CDR3 DNA: TGTGCCAGCATAAGGACCAACCCCTACAATGAGCAGTTCTTC
CDR3 protein: CASIRTNPYNEQFF
J gene: TRBJ2-1
V gene: TRBV6-1
D gene: NA
clone size: NA

CDR3 DNA: TGTGCCAGCAATGTAGGGACTAGCGGGAGTGGCGAGCAGTACTTC
CDR3 protein: CASNVGTSGSGEQYF
J gene: TRBJ2-7
V gene: TRBV6-1
D gene: TRBD2
clone size: NA

CDR3 DNA: TGTGCCAGCTCATGGGACAGGGGTGAGACTGAAGCTTTCTTT
CDR3 protein: CASSWDRGETEAFF
J gene: TRBJ1-1
V gene: TRBV18
D gene: TRBD1
clone size: many

CDR3 DNA: TGTGCCAGCAGTTTGGATGAGCAGTTCTTC
CDR3 protein: CASSLDEQFF
J gene: TRBJ2-1
V gene: TRBV12-3/TRBV12-4
D gene: NA
clone size: many

CDR3 DNA: TGTGCCAGCAGTTTAAGGACAGGGGGTGAAAAACTGTTTTTT
CDR3 protein: CASSLRTGGEKLFF
J gene: TRBJ1-4
V gene: TRBV28
D gene: TRBD1
clone size: NA

CDR3 DNA: TGCGCCAGCACCCTTTTCGGAAGGGGCGACGAGCAGTACTTC
CDR3 protein: CASTLFGRGDEQYF
J gene: TRBJ2-7
V gene: TRBV5-1
D gene: NA
clone size: NA

CDR3 DNA: TGCGCCAGCAGCAAACCGGGACAGGATACCGGGGAGCTGTTTTTT
CDR3 protein: CASSKPGQDTGELFF
J gene: TRBJ2-2
V gene: TRBV5-1
D gene: TRBD1
clone size: many

CDR3 DNA: TGTGCCAGCAGCTTAGGTTACCGGGGGGGCGTCTACGAGCAGTACTTC
CDR3 protein: CASSLGYRGGVYEQYF
J gene: TRBJ2-7
V gene: TRBV7-8
D gene: TRBD2
clone size: many

CDR3 DNA: TGCAGTGCTAGAGAAACCGCTGGCGGATGGGGCCTCGAGCAGTACTTC
CDR3 protein: CSARETAGGWGLEQYF
J gene: TRBJ2-7
V gene: TRBV20-1
D gene: NA
clone size: many

CDR3 DNA: TGTGCCAGCAGTTTCGAGGGCATAGACACCATATATTTT
CDR3 protein: CASSFEGIDTIYF
J gene: TRBJ1-3
V gene: TRBV6-1
D gene: NA
clone size: few

CDR3 DNA: TGTGCCAGCAGCCTAAGATCGACTCGGGAGACCCAGTACTTC
CDR3 protein: CASSLRSTRETQYF
J gene: TRBJ2-5
V gene: TRBV3-1
D gene: NA
clone size: many

CDR3 DNA: TGTGCCAGCAGCCAAGAGTTACGGCACTACAATGAGCAGTTCTTC
CDR3 protein: CASSQELRHYNEQFF
J gene: TRBJ2-1
V gene: TRBV3-1
D gene: NA
clone size: many

CDR3 DNA: TGCAGCGTTGCCGGGGCTAACTATGGCTACACCTTC
CDR3 protein: CSVAGANYGYTF
J gene: TRBJ1-2
V gene: TRBV29-1
D gene: NA
clone size: NA

CDR3 DNA: TGTGCCAGCAGTTTGTTGGAGAACACTGAAGCTTTCTTT
CDR3 protein: CASSLLENTEAFF
J gene: TRBJ1-1
V gene: TRBV12-3/TRBV12-4
D gene: NA
clone size: many

CDR3 DNA: TGTGCCAGCAGCCAAGCTGCTGCAATCTACGAGCAGTACTTC
CDR3 protein: CASSQAAAIYEQYF
J gene: TRBJ2-7
V gene: TRBV14
D gene: NA
clone size: many

CDR3 DNA: TGTGCCAGCAACGAGCCGGGTCGAGAGACCCAGTACTTC
CDR3 protein: CASNEPGRETQYF
J gene: TRBJ2-5
V gene: TRBV7-9
D gene: NA
clone size: NA

CDR3 DNA: TGTGCCAGCATCCCCCCGGGAGGTTCACCCCTCCACTTT
CDR3 protein: CASIPPGGSPLHF
J gene: TRBJ1-6
V gene: TRBV27
D gene: NA
clone size: NA

CDR3 DNA: TGTGCCAGCTCGAAAAGGGCGAACACTGAAGCTTTCTTT
CDR3 protein: CASSKRANTEAFF
J gene: TRBJ1-1
V gene: TRBV19
D gene: NA
clone size: few

CDR3 DNA: TGCAGTGCTAGTCCCCATAACTACGAGCAGTACTTC
CDR3 protein: CSASPHNYEQYF
J gene: TRBJ2-7
V gene: TRBV20-1
D gene: NA
clone size: many

CDR3 DNA: TGCGCCAGCACCAAGACAGGGAACACTGAAGCTTTCTTT
CDR3 protein: CASTKTGNTEAFF
J gene: TRBJ1-1
V gene: TRBV10-2
D gene: NA
clone size: many

CDR3 DNA: TGTGCCAGCAGCCAGAGGAATTCACCCCTCCACTTT
CDR3 protein: CASSQRNSPLHF
J gene: TRBJ1-6
V gene: TRBV3-1
D gene: NA
clone size: few

CDR3 DNA: TGTGCCATCAGTGAGTCGGGGGGTTCTGCGTTGTCGAATGAGCAGTTCTTC
CDR3 protein: CAISESGGSALSNEQFF
J gene: TRBJ2-1
V gene: TRBV10-3
D gene: NA
clone size: many

CDR3 DNA: TGTGCCAGCAGCCAAGAGGGCGTGTGGCAGGGTAGTATCAACACCATATATTTT
CDR3 protein: CASSQEGVWQGSINTIYF
J gene: TRBJ1-3
V gene: TRBV3-1
D gene: NA
clone size: many

CDR3 DNA: TGTGCCAGCAGCCAATTACCGGACAGGGGGCCCACAGATACGCAGTATTTT
CDR3 protein: CASSQLPDRGPTDTQYF
J gene: TRBJ2-3
V gene: TRBV5-6
D gene: TRBD1
clone size: many

CDR3 DNA: TGTGCCAGCACCGTCACTAGCGGGAGTAGTAATGAGCAGTTCTTC
CDR3 protein: CASTVTSGSSNEQFF
J gene: TRBJ2-1
V gene: TRBV11-2
D gene: TRBD2
clone size: many

CDR3 DNA: TGCAGTGCTCCCCACAGGGCACATGGCTACACCTTC
CDR3 protein: CSAPHRAHGYTF
J gene: TRBJ1-2
V gene: TRBV20-1
D gene: NA
clone size: NA

CDR3 DNA: TGTGCCAGCACCCCCGAGGGAGTAGGAGGCTACACCTTC
CDR3 protein: CASTPEGVGGYTF
J gene: TRBJ1-2
V gene: TRBV19
D gene: NA
clone size: NA

CDR3 DNA: TGTGCCACCAGTGATTTCGCTGGACAGGGGGTCATTAACACCGGGGAGCTGTTTTTT
CDR3 protein: CATSDFAGQGVINTGELFF
J gene: TRBJ2-2
V gene: TRBV24-1
D gene: TRBD1
clone size: few

CDR3 DNA: TGCGCCAGCAGCCCAGGCTTGGGGGCGGTAGATACGCAGTATTTT
CDR3 protein: CASSPGLGAVDTQYF
J gene: TRBJ2-3
V gene: TRBV5-1
D gene: NA
clone size: many

CDR3 DNA: TGCGCCAGCAGCCACACACAGGCTATCGGGGATGGCTACACCTTC
CDR3 protein: CASSHTQAIGDGYTF
J gene: TRBJ1-2
V gene: TRBV4-1
D gene: NA
clone size: many

CDR3 DNA: TGTGCCAGCAGTCCTTCCTCCGCCGGCCCTTTTGATCGCCCCTACGAGCAGTACTTC
CDR3 protein: CASSPSSAGPFDRPYEQYF
J gene: TRBJ2-7
V gene: TRBV6-2/TRBV6-3
D gene: NA
clone size: many

CDR3 DNA: TGTGCCAGCAGCTTGATTTCTGGGCCGCAAGAGACCCAGTACTTC
CDR3 protein: CASSLISGPQETQYF
J gene: TRBJ2-5
V gene: TRBV7-6
D gene: NA
clone size: NA

CDR3 DNA: TGTGCCAGCAGCTTCCTCGACAGGGGCGCCAGGGAGACCCAGTACTTC
CDR3 protein: CASSFLDRGARETQYF
J gene: TRBJ2-5
V gene: TRBV11-2
D gene: TRBD1
clone size: many

CDR3 DNA: TGTGCCACCAGTGATTACGGGGGGCGAGGCGGGGAGCTGTTTTTT
CDR3 protein: CATSDYGGRGGELFF
J gene: TRBJ2-2
V gene: TRBV24-1
D gene: NA
clone size: NA

CDR3 DNA: TGTGCCATCAGTGAAACCGGAGGGCTGTACTTC
CDR3 protein: CAISETGGLYF
J gene: TRBJ2-7
V gene: TRBV10-3
D gene: NA
clone size: NA

CDR3 DNA: TGTGCCAGCAGCTTAGGTGGTGGGACTGGTGCCAAAAACATTCAGTACTTC
CDR3 protein: CASSLGGGTGAKNIQYF
J gene: TRBJ2-4
V gene: TRBV7-2
D gene: NA
clone size: many